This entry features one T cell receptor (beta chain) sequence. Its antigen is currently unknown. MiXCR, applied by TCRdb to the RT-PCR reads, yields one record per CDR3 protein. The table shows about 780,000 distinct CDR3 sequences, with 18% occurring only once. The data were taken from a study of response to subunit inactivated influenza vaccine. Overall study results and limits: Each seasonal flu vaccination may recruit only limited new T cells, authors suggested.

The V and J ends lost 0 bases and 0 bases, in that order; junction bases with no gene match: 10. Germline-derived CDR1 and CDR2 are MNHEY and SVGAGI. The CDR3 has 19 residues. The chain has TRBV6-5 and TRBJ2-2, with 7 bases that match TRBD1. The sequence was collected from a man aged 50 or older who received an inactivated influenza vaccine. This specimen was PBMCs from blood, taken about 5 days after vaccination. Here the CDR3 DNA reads TGTGCCAGCAGTTACTCGAGGTTTGACCAGGGGGCGAACACCGGGGAGCTGTTTTTT. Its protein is CASSYSRFDQGANTGELFF.